This TCR beta chain is drawn from a study of cytomegalovirus exposure and HLA in healthy donors. Study-level findings and limits: High sensitivity and specificity were reportedly achieved when the classifier diagnosed cytomegalovirus status.

Amplification used 60 Vbeta primers and 13 Jbeta primers. Authors' methods: Unique TCR beta chains totaled some 88 million in a later count, with roughly 12 million of them shared. Data came from immunoSEQ multiplex PCR; TCRdb stores just in-frame clones and leaves some out. The DNA was the basis for D and trimming; V, J and clone size are from that table. This listing includes 65,000 to 90,000 clones. On this clone itself: What it binds is unknown.

V was clipped by 1 base and J by 5 bases, with 8 bases between them. Germline CDR1 reads SEHNR; CDR2 reads FQNEAQ (reference sequence). This CDR3 is built from 13 residues. This chain joins TRBV7-9 and TRBJ1-1, with D uncertain. This TCR derives from a female donor in good health and CMV-seropositive. The sample was PBMCs. CDR3 amino acids: CASSLGGITEAFF. DNA of the CDR3: TGTGCCAGCAGCTTAGGCGGGATTACTGAAGCTTTCTTT.